This T cell receptor (beta chain) was observed in a study of cytomegalovirus exposure and HLA in healthy donors. About the study: The use of the same platform for the 120 validation repertoires and the roughly 730 first-cohort repertoires was reported by a later analysis.

Assay: immunoSEQ multiplex PCR; the TCRdb copy retains only in-frame clones and omits some. Counted here are 66,000 or so clones, 95% to 97% occurring once; the ten biggest clones make up around 1.6%. Study outcomes and limitations: A few chains tied to CMV proved CMV antigen-specific in vitro.

Details on this clone: The antigen remains undetermined.

The germline V gene encodes CDR1 MNHEY and CDR2 SMNVEV (reference sequence). With 7 bases removed from V and 6 bases from J, the gap between germline ends came to 18 bases. The CDR3 is 14 residues long. The chain combines TRBV27 with TRBJ1-1, with unresolved D. The clonotype originates from a woman between 18 and 29 years old in good health and CMV-seropositive. The specimen was PBMCs. The CDR3 DNA sequence: TGTGCCAGCACTTCAAACCCCGGGAGGTCTGAAGCTTTCTTT. The encoded protein is CASTSNPGRSEAFF.